The 29 T cell receptor beta chains given below trace back to one sample, sequenced in a study of blood T cell repertoires in COVID-19. Assay: immunoSEQ multiplex PCR; the TCRdb copy retains only in-frame clones and omits some. The sample consists of about 270,000 clones, around 85% of them appearing once. Sequencing was performed on peripheral blood. Source of these receptors: a woman younger than 45 with COVID-19, enrolled during active disease.

The chain links TRBV12-2 to TRBJ2-1; TRBD2, the table's D call, was not compared with the DNA. TRBV12-2 is a recognized pseudogene. The CDR3 consists of 15 residues. CDR3 nucleotide sequence: TGTGCAAGTCGCTTCGGGGTCCGGGGGGACAATGAGCAGTTCTTC. Its protein is CASRFGVRGDNEQFF.

CDR3 in amino acids: CASSYTGYNEQFF. CDR3 coding DNA: TGTGCCAGCAGCTATACAGGATACAATGAGCAGTTCTTC. V usage is TRBV7-9 and J usage is TRBJ2-1; D possibly corresponds to TRBD1 (5 bases). The length of the CDR3 is 13 residues. Trimming pared 4 bases from V and 4 bases from J, leaving 8 bases between. CDR1 is SEHNR, CDR2 FQNEAQ, per germline (reference sequence).

The rearrangement joins TRBV6-5 to TRBJ1-5; 8 bases are shared with TRBD1. Per the germline V gene, CDR1 is MNHEY and CDR2 is SVGAGI. The CDR3 extends over 13 amino acids. V lost 8 bases, J lost 5 bases, and 5 bases stayed unmatched. The CDR3 reads CASVQGAHQPQHF. The CDR3 DNA sequence: TGTGCCAGCGTGCAGGGGGCTCATCAGCCCCAGCATTTT.

The count of this clone is one. The V gene is TRBV6-5, the J gene TRBJ2-2; 11 bases map to TRBD2. The ends lost 6 bases at V and 7 bases at J; junction bases unmatched: 7. Per the germline V gene, CDR1 is MNHEY and CDR2 is SVGAGI. This CDR3 region has 15 residues. Here the CDR3 DNA reads TGTGCCAGCAGGATAGCGGGGGGGTTGATCGGGGAGCTGTTTTTT. Translated, it gives CASRIAGGLIGELFF.

This chain uses TRBV5-4 with TRBJ2-3; tentatively, D is TRBD1 (6 bases). V was clipped by 0 bases and J by 0 bases, with 11 bases between them. CDR1 and CDR2 (germline): SGHNT, YYREEE (reference sequence). The CDR3 runs to 16 residues. The CDR3 DNA is TGTGCCAGCAGCTTGGGGAGCAGGGGCAGCACAGATACGCAGTATTTT. It is translated as CASSLGSRGSTDTQYF.

For the CDR3, the DNA is TGTGCCAGCAGCGGATGGGCGACGCGACCGACAGGAGGAGAACAGCCCCAGCATTTT. This encodes CASSGWATRPTGGEQPQHF. V usage is TRBV5-5 and J usage is TRBJ1-5; perhaps TRBD1 as D (6 bases). Trimming stripped 4 bases from V and 7 bases from J, with 30 bases between. CDR1 SGHKS and CDR2 YYEKEE come from the germline V gene (reference sequence). The CDR3 is 19 residues long.

V is TRBV5-1 and J is TRBJ2-2, with a tentative D call TRBD1 (7 bases). V lost 1 base, J lost 6 bases, and 13 bases lay in between. This CDR3 has 15 amino acids. CDR1 SGHRS and CDR2 YFSETQ come from the germline V gene. As DNA, the CDR3 is TGCGCCAGCAGCTTGAGCGACAGGGAGGCCGGGGAGCTGTTTTTT. The encoded protein is CASSLSDREAGELFF.

The chain links TRBV29-1 to TRBJ2-5; TRBD1 matches at 8 bases. The CDR3 has 15 amino acids. Germline assignment: CDR1 SQVTM and CDR2 ANQGSEA. Unmatched junction bases numbered 11, after V lost 3 bases and J lost 5 bases. CDR3 nucleotides: TGCAGCGTTGATTTTGGGGCAGGGGGCCGGGAGACCCAGTACTTC. Amino acids: CSVDFGAGGRETQYF.

This chain joins TRBV3-1 (or the pseudogene TRBV3-2) and TRBJ2-1; 9 positions agree with TRBD1. The length of the CDR3 is 16 residues. V was clipped by 3 bases and J by 2 bases; unmatched bases: 5. Germline V gene lookup returns CDR1 LGHDT and CDR2 YNNKEL (reference sequence). CDR3 amino acids: CASSHEDRGPYNEQFF. CDR3 bases: TGTGCCAGCAGCCACGAGGACAGGGGACCCTACAATGAGCAGTTCTTC.

CDR3 DNA sequence: TGTGCCAGCAGCCCTAGCGGGGGAGTGAACTATGGCTACACCTTC. The encoded protein is CASSPSGGVNYGYTF. V gene TRBV7-9 combines with J gene TRBJ1-2, with D perhaps matching TRBD1 (5 bases). The CDR3 length is 15 residues. V lost 5 bases and J 2 bases, leaving 15 bases between the germline ends. Germline-derived CDR1 and CDR2 are SEHNR and FQNEAQ (reference sequence).

The chain combines TRBV4-2 with TRBJ2-7, with 8 bases identical to TRBD1. The CDR3 covers 16 residues. Trimming at V came to 0 bases and at J to 0 bases, leaving 4 bases not matched to a gene. Per the germline V gene, CDR1 is LGHNA and CDR2 is YNFKEQ. The CDR3, as DNA: TGTGCCAGCAGCCAAGATCAGGGGGCCCCCTCCTACGAGCAGTACTTC. The encoded protein is CASSQDQGAPSYEQYF.

This clone was detected only once. The chain uses TRBV6-1 and TRBJ2-7; maybe TRBD2 (5 bases). There are 15 residues in the CDR3. The germline CDR1 and CDR2 sequences are MNHNS and SASEGT. Trimming left V 1 base short and J 0 bases short, with 10 bases between. The chain's CDR3 is CASSEGPGLSYEQYF. The CDR3 DNA reads as TGTGCCAGCAGTGAAGGTCCAGGACTCTCCTACGAGCAGTACTTC.

V and J are TRBV9 and TRBJ1-1; D call uncertain. The germline V gene encodes CDR1 SGDLS and CDR2 YYNGEE. The CDR3 spans 13 residues. Trimming removed 4 bases at V and 0 bases at J, with 7 bases between. The CDR3 loop is CASSFTVNTEAFF. CDR3 sequence (DNA): TGTGCCAGCAGCTTCACAGTGAACACTGAAGCTTTCTTT.

The V call is TRBV27, the J call TRBJ2-1; 9 bases align to TRBD2. The CDR3 covers 14 residues. Trimming took 8 bases from V and 7 from J; bases not matched to a gene: 9. Germline values: CDR1 MNHEY, CDR2 SMNVEV (reference sequence). The CDR3 region has the DNA TGTGCCAGCGGCGAGCGGGGGGCCCTAAATGAGCAGTTCTTC. Translation: CASGERGALNEQFF.

The CDR3 sequence is CASRQDRGSNQPQHF. The CDR3 DNA follows: TGTGCCAGCAGACAAGACAGGGGAAGCAATCAGCCCCAGCATTTT. The chain couples TRBV6-5 to TRBJ1-5, with 8 bases that match TRBD1. The V gene's germline CDR1 is MNHEY and CDR2 SVGAGI. This CDR3 region has 15 residues. With 6 bases clipped from V and 1 base from J, the junction kept 5 bases outside the gene matches.

This clone was recorded a few times. This sequence joins TRBV20-1 and TRBJ2-7; D unclear. Germline V CDR1 and CDR2: DFQATT, SNEGSKA (reference sequence). The germline V and J ends were trimmed by 3 bases and 4 bases, with 7 bases remaining between them. The CDR3 is 11 residues long. CDR3 amino acids: CSASPGYEQYF. The CDR3 DNA reads TGCAGTGCTAGCCCCGGGTACGAGCAGTACTTC.

V usage is TRBV6-6 and J usage is TRBJ2-1; D is ambiguous. This CDR3 has 15 residues. Germline lookup yields CDR1 MNHNY and CDR2 SVGAGI (reference sequence). V was pared by 3 bases and J by 9 bases, with 18 bases between. CDR3 nucleotide sequence: TGTGCCAGCAGTTATCTAGAGCCACCCCTGGGTGAGCAGTTCTTC. Translating it yields CASSYLEPPLGEQFF.

The V call is TRBV7-2, the J call TRBJ2-1; D might be TRBD2 (5 bases). The CDR3 covers 14 residues. Germline V lookup: CDR1 SGHTA, CDR2 FQGNSA. Trimming pared 8 bases from V and 2 bases from J, leaving 13 bases between. CDR3 region: CASGGSAPYNEQFF. CDR3 DNA: TGTGCCAGCGGAGGTTCAGCGCCCTACAATGAGCAGTTCTTC. Based on the CDR3 plus reference TRBV7-2 and TRBJ2-1, the full variable domain is GAGVSQSPSNKVTEKGKDVELRCDPISGHTALYWYRQSLGQGLEFLIYFQGNSAPDKSGLPSDRFSAERTGGSVSTLTIQRTQQEDSAVYLCASGGSAPYNEQFFGPGTRLTVL.

This clone turned up a few times. The chain employs TRBV6-1 and TRBJ1-3, with D unresolved. The V gene lost 3 bases and the J gene lost 0 bases, with 9 bases spanning the gap. The CDR3 has 15 amino acids. Germline V gene data show CDR1 as MNHNS and CDR2 as SASEGT. This CDR3 is CASSDRDPSGNTIYF. The CDR3 DNA sequence: TGTGCCAGCAGTGATCGGGATCCCTCTGGAAACACCATATATTTT.

The chain links TRBV27 to TRBJ1-2; TRBD1 matches 7 bases. The germline V gene has CDR1 MNHEY and CDR2 SMNVEV (reference sequence). The CDR3 spans 13 residues. Unmatched junction bases numbered 1, after V lost 0 bases and J lost 6 bases. The CDR3 nucleotides read TGTGCCAGCAGTTTATCGACAGGGAATGGCTACACCTTC. This encodes CASSLSTGNGYTF.

This chain uses TRBV28 with TRBJ2-7, with 10 bases aligning to TRBD1. Germline V gives CDR1 MDHEN, CDR2 SYDVKM. With V trimmed by 3 bases and J by 7 bases, 6 bases remained unmatched. The CDR3 is made up of 14 amino acids. CDR3 nucleotide sequence: TGTGCCAGCAGTTTGACAGGGGGCGGATTAGAGCAGTACTTC. Its protein is CASSLTGGGLEQYF.

This sequence joins TRBV6-1 and TRBJ2-5; D perhaps matches TRBD1 (6 bases). This CDR3 is 14 amino acids long. The germline gives CDR1 MNHNS, CDR2 SASEGT. The V and J ends lost 2 bases and 5 bases respectively, with 12 bases between them. CDR3 bases: TGTGCCAGCAGTGAATTTCAGGGGCTTGAGACCCAGTACTTC. This encodes CASSEFQGLETQYF.

This clone was detected a few times. The rearrangement uses TRBV4-1 and TRBJ1-1; D is ambiguous. CDR3 length equals 16 residues. Trimming shortened V by 4 bases and J by 9 bases, and 24 bases separated the two germline ends. Germline CDR1 MGHRA, CDR2 YSYEKL. This chain's CDR3 is CASSLQPGSRSSQAFF. In DNA, the CDR3 is TGCGCCAGCAGCCTCCAACCGGGGTCTCGGAGTTCACAAGCTTTCTTT.

This clone came up once. V and J are TRBV18 and TRBJ1-4; D perhaps matches TRBD1 (6 bases). The germline V gene has CDR1 KGHSH and CDR2 LQKENI. Trimming pared 1 base from V and 6 bases from J, leaving 12 bases between. CDR3 size: 15 residues. CDR3 DNA sequence: TGTGCCAGCTCACCACTCAGGGGCGGAGATGAAAAACTGTTTTTT. It translates to CASSPLRGGDEKLFF.

CDR3 sequence (DNA): TGTGCCAATCCACCTCGTAACAGGAGAAACACTGAAGCTTTCTTT. Amino acid sequence: CANPPRNRRNTEAFF. The chain combines TRBV19 with TRBJ1-1; D might be TRBD1 (5 bases). V dropped 10 bases and J dropped 2 bases, with 20 bases sitting between them. This CDR3 has 15 amino acids. CDR1 is LNHDA, CDR2 SQIVND, per germline (reference sequence).

The DNA of the CDR3 is TGCGCCAGCGGGCAGTCCTTCTATGGCTACACCTTC. It encodes CASGQSFYGYTF. The gene calls are TRBV10-2 and TRBJ1-2; D not certain. Germline values: CDR1 WSHSY, CDR2 SAAADI. This CDR3 contains 12 residues. Trimming removed 8 bases at V and 4 bases at J, with 11 bases between.

This clone was counted between two and nine times. The chain is built from TRBV28 and TRBJ1-5; TRBD1 matches at 10 bases. The length of the CDR3 is 15 residues. The germline V gene encodes CDR1 MDHEN and CDR2 SYDVKM. V was clipped by 7 bases and J by 7 bases; unmatched bases: 10. CDR3: CASINFGQGGQPQHF. CDR3 sequence (DNA): TGTGCCAGCATCAACTTCGGACAGGGGGGACAGCCCCAGCATTTT.

The chain uses TRBV19 and TRBJ2-1; 9 nucleotides align to TRBD2. The V segment lost 7 bases and the J segment 8 bases; nucleotides outside the gene matches: 6. The germline V gene encodes CDR1 LNHDA and CDR2 SQIVND (reference sequence). This CDR3 contains 13 residues. CDR3 in amino acids: CASTLSGGDEQFF. Here the CDR3 DNA reads TGTGCCAGTACGCTTAGCGGGGGTGATGAGCAGTTCTTC.

This sequence joins TRBV27 and TRBJ2-7; TRBD2 matches 9 bases. Trimming at V came to 6 bases and at J to 0 bases, leaving 6 bases not matched to a gene. Germline V CDR1 and CDR2: MNHEY, SMNVEV (reference sequence). The CDR3 has 15 residues. CDR3 nucleotide sequence: TGTGCCAGCAGGGGGACTAGCTCAAACTCCTACGAGCAGTACTTC. Translated, it gives CASRGTSSNSYEQYF.